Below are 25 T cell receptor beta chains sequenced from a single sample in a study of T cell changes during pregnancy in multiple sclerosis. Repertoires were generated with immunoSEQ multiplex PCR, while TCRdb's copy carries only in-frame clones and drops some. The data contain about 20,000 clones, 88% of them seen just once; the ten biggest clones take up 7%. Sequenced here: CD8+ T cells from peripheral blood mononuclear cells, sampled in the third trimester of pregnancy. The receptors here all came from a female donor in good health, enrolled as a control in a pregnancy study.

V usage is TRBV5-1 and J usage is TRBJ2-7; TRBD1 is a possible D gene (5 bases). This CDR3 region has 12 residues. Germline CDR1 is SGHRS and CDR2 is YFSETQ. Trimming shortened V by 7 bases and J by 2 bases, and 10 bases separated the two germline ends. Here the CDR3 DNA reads TGCGCCAGCCGTGACAGAGCCTACGAGCAGTACTTC. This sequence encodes CASRDRAYEQYF.

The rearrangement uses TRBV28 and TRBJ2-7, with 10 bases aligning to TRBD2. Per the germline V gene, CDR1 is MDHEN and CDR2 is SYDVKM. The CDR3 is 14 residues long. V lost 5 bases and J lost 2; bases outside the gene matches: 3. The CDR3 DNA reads TGTGCCAGCAGTCCACTAGCGGGGCCCTACGAGCAGTACTTC. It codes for CASSPLAGPYEQYF.

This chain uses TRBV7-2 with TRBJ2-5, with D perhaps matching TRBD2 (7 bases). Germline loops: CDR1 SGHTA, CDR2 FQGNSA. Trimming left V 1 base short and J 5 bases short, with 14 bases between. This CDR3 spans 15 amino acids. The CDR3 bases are TGTGCCAGCAGCTTAGTTTTCGGGGGGCTTGAGACCCAGTACTTC. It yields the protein CASSLVFGGLETQYF.

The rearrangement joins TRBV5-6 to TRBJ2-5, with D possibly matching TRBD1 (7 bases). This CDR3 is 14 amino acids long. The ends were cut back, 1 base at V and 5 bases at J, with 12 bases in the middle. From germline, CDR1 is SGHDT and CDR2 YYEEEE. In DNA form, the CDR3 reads TGTGCCAGCAGCTTGAGAGCAGGGGGGGAGACCCAGTACTTC. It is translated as CASSLRAGGETQYF.

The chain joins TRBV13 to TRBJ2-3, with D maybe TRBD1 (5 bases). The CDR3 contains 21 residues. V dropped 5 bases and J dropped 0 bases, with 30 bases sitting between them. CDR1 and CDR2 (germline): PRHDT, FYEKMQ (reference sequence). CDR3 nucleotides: TGTGCCAGCAGCCCAACCCTCGAAGACAGATTCCCTTTTTGGAGCACAGATACGCAGTATTTT. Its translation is CASSPTLEDRFPFWSTDTQYF.

In DNA form, the CDR3 reads TGTGCCATCAATCTGGGTGCGGCAGGCTACACCTTC. Translated, it gives CAINLGAAGYTF. The genes are TRBV10-3 and TRBJ1-2; D is undetermined. Germline V CDR1 and CDR2: ENHRY, SYGVKD. Trimming stripped 7 bases from V and 8 bases from J, with 14 bases between. The CDR3 is made up of 12 amino acids.

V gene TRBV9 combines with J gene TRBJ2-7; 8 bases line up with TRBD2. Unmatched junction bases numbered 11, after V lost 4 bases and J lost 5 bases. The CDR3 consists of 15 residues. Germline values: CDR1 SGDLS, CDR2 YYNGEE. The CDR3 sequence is CASSPEAGVVNEQYF. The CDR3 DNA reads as TGTGCCAGCAGCCCAGAAGCGGGAGTTGTCAACGAGCAGTACTTC.

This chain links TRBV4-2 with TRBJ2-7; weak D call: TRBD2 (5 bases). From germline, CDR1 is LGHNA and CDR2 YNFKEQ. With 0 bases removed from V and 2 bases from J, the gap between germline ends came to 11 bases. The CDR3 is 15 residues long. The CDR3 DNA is TGTGCCAGCAGCCAAGATCCAAGCGGTCCCTACGAGCAGTACTTC. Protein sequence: CASSQDPSGPYEQYF.

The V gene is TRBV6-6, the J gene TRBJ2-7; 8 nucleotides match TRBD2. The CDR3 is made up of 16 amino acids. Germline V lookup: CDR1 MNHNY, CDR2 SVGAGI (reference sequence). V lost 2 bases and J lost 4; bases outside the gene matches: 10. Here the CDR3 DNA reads TGTGCCAGCAGTTACACGCCCGGGGGGGGTGGGTACGAGCAGTACTTC. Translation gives CASSYTPGGGGYEQYF.

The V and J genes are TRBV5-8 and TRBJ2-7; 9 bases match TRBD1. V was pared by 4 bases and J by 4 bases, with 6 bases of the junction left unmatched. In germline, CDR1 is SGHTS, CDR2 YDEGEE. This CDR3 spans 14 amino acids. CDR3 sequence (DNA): TGTGCCAGCAGCCACCGGGACAGGGCTTACGAGCAGTACTTC. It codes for CASSHRDRAYEQYF. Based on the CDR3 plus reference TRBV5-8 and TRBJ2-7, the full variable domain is EAGVTQSPTHLIKTRGQQATLRCSPISGHTSVYWYQQALGLGLQFLLWYDEGEERNRGNFPPRFSGRQFPNYSSELNVNALELEDSALYLCASSHRDRAYEQYFGPGTRLTVT.

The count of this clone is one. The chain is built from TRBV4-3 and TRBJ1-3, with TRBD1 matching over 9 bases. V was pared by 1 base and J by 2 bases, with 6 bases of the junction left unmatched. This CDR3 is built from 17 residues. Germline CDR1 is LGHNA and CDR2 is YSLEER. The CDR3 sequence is CASSQARDREAGNTIYF. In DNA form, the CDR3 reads TGCGCCAGCAGCCAAGCCCGGGACAGGGAAGCTGGAAACACCATATATTTT.

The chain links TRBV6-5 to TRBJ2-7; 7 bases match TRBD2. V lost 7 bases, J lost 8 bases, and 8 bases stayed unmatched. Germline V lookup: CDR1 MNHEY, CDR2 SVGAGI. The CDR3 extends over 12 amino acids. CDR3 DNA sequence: TGTGCCAGCAACCCCGGGCGGGGGAAGCAGTACTTC. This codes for CASNPGRGKQYF.

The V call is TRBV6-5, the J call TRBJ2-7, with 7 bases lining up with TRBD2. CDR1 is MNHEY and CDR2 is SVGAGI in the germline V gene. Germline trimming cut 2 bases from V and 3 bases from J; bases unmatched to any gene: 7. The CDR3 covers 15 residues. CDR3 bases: TGTGCCAGCAGTTACGAGGCGGGAGCGTTCTACGAGCAGTACTTC. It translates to CASSYEAGAFYEQYF.

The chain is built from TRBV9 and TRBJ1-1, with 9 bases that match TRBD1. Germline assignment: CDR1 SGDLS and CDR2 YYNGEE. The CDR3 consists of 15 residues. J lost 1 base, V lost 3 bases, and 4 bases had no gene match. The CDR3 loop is CASSARDRENTEAFF. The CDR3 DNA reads TGTGCCAGCAGCGCCCGGGACAGGGAGAACACTGAAGCTTTCTTT.

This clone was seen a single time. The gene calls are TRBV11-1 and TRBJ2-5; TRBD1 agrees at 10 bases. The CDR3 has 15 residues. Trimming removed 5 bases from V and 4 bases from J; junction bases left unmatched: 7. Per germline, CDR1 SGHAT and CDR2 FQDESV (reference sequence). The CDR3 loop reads CASSRTGGGGETQYF. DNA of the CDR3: TGTGCCAGCAGCCGGACAGGGGGTGGAGGAGAGACCCAGTACTTC.

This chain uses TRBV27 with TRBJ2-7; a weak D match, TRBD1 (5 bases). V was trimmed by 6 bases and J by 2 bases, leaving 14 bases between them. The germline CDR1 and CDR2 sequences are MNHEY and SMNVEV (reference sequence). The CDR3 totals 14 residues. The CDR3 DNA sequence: TGTGCCAGCAGCCCAGGGTTAACCGCCTACGAGCAGTACTTC. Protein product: CASSPGLTAYEQYF.

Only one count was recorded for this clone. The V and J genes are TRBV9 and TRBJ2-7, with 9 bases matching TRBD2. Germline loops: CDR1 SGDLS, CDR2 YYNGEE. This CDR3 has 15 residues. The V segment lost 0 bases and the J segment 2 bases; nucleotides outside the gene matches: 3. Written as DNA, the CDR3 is TGTGCCAGCAGCGTAGCTCCTAGCGGGGCCTACGAGCAGTACTTC. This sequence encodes CASSVAPSGAYEQYF.

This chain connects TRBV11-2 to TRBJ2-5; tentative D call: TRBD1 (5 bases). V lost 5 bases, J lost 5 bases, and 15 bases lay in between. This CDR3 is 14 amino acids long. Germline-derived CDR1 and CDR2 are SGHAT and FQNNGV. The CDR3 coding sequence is TGTGCCAGCAGCGGGTTGCTTAGGGGCGAGACCCAGTACTTC. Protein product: CASSGLLRGETQYF.

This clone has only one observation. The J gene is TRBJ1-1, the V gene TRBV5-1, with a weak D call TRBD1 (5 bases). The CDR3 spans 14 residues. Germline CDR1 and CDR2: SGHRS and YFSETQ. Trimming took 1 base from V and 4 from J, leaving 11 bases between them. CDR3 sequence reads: CASSLQGLSTEAFF. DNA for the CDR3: TGCGCCAGCAGCTTGCAGGGACTGAGCACTGAAGCTTTCTTT.

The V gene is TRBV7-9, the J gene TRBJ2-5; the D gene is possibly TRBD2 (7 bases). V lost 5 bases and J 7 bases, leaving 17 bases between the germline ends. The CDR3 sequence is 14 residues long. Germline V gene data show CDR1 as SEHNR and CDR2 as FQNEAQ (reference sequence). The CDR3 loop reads CASSPTGGRVTQYF. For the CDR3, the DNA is TGTGCCAGCAGCCCGACCGGGGGGCGCGTGACCCAGTACTTC.

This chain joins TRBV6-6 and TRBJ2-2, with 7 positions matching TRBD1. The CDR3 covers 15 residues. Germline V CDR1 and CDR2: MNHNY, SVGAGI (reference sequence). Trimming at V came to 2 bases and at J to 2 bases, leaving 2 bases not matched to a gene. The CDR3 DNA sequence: TGTGCCAGCAGTTACGAGGGGGCAAACACCGGGGAGCTGTTTTTT. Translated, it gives CASSYEGANTGELFF.

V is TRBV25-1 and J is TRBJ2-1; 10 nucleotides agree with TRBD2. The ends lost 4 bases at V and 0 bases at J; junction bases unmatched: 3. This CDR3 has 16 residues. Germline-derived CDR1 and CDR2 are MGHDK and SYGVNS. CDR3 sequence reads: CASSVLAGASYNEQFF. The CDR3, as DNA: TGTGCCAGCAGTGTCCTAGCGGGGGCCTCCTACAATGAGCAGTTCTTC.

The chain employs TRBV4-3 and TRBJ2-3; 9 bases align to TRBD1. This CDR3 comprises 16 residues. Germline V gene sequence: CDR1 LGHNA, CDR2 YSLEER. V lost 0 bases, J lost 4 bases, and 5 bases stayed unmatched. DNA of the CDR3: TGCGCCAGCAGCCAAGACCTCGGACAGGGGTCAGATACGCAGTATTTT. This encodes CASSQDLGQGSDTQYF.

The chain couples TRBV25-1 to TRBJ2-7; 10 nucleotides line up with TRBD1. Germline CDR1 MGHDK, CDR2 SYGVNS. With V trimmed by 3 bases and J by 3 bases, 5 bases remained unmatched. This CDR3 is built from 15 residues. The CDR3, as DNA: TGTGCCAGCAGTGATTATGGGACAGGGGACTACGAGCAGTACTTC. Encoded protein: CASSDYGTGDYEQYF.

CDR3 sequence (DNA): TGTGCCTGGAGTTCGGTTGCGGGGGTCAGAGATACGCAGTATTTT. This gives the protein CAWSSVAGVRDTQYF. The V gene is TRBV30, the J gene TRBJ2-3; 7 nucleotides match TRBD2. With V trimmed by 2 bases and J by 5 bases, 10 bases remained unmatched. The CDR3 contains 15 residues. From germline, CDR1 is GTSNPN and CDR2 SVGIG (reference sequence).